The sample holds a few counts of the clone carrying this TCR beta chain. The data derive from a study of blood T cells in healthy people across ages. Germline assignment: CDR1 SQVTM and CDR2 ANQGSEA. Trimming left V 0 bases short and J 0 bases short, with 11 bases between. This CDR3 has 15 residues. The use of a sample-barcoded 5' primer and a J-beta primer mix characterized a second PCR of 7 to 11 cycles. MiXCR was run by TCRdb on the 5' RACE reads, yielding one entry per CDR3 protein. This sample has hundreds of thousands of distinct CDR3 sequences; about 56% occur once, and the top ten carry roughly 24%.

V usage is TRBV29-1 and J usage is TRBJ1-1; the D is unclear. The receptor comes from a middle-aged man in good health. Sequenced: blood. DNA of the CDR3: TGCAGCGTTGAAGACGCTGCTATAATGAACACTGAAGCTTTCTTT. This sequence encodes CSVEDAAIMNTEAFF.